These 8 T cell receptor beta chains originate from one sample sequenced in a study of T cells in Graves' hyperthyroidism and ophthalmopathy. Amplification yielded TCR beta CDR3 regions, with RNA transcripts as the source. Primed by the HTBI set, a first-round RT-PCR was run on the TCR CDR3. One entry per CDR3 protein results from TCRdb running MiXCR on the multiplex PCR reads. The sample lists approximately 640,000 distinct CDR3 sequences, about a sixth occurring once. The sample taken for sequencing was blood. Every receptor here comes from a woman in her 30s with Graves' hyperthyroidism.

This clonotype was counted a few times. The gene calls are TRBV28 and TRBJ2-7, with 8 bases that match TRBD2. The CDR3 consists of 14 residues. The junction had 5 bases not matched to a gene; V was cut back by 5 bases and J by 2 bases. The germline gives CDR1 MDHEN, CDR2 SYDVKM. The CDR3 protein is CASSEREPTYEQYF. Written as DNA, the CDR3 is TGTGCCAGCAGTGAGCGGGAGCCCACCTACGAGCAGTACTTC.

The V and J genes are TRBV10-3 and TRBJ2-2, with D perhaps assigned TRBD1 or TRBD2 (5 bases each). V was pared by 7 bases and J by 1 base, with 16 bases between. The CDR3 is made up of 16 amino acids. Germline loops: CDR1 ENHRY, CDR2 SYGVKD. In DNA form, the CDR3 reads TGTGCCATCAAAGAGGTTGAGGGGCGGAACACCGGGGAGCTGTTTTTT. Protein product: CAIKEVEGRNTGELFF.

To note about this clonotype: At one end the junction does not follow the germline gene, possibly because of a read error. The chain links TRBV11-1 to TRBJ1-2; D remains ambiguous. CDR3 size: 14 residues. The germline CDR1 and CDR2 sequences are SGHAT and FQDESV (reference sequence). The CDR3 DNA is TGCGCCAGCAGCCCCGGGAGCCCTTTCTATGGCTACACCTTC. It codes for CASSPGSPFYGYTF.

In this sample, this clonotype turned up many times. The chain employs TRBV5-1 and TRBJ2-1, with D possibly TRBD1 on 5 matching bases. There are 16 residues in the CDR3. Germline loops: CDR1 SGHRS, CDR2 YFSETQ. Trimming left V 0 bases short and J 5 bases short, with 15 bases between. For the CDR3, the DNA is TGCGCCAGCAGCTTGGGCTGGGGCAGGGTCCACAATGAGCAGTTCTTC. This codes for CASSLGWGRVHNEQFF.

The chain has TRBV7-2 and TRBJ2-7; D might be TRBD2 (5 bases). The CDR3 is 18 amino acids. The ends were cut back, 1 base at V and 5 bases at J, with 24 bases in the middle. The germline V gene has CDR1 SGHTA and CDR2 FQGNSA. CDR3 in DNA: TGTGCCAGCAGCTTAGTGGATATAAGGGTTTTGGCGGGCCACGAGCAGTACTTC. The encoded protein is CASSLVDIRVLAGHEQYF.

This clonotype was counted at least ten times. V usage is TRBV7-2 and J usage is TRBJ2-7; no clear D. V was shortened by 0 bases and J by 3 bases, with 18 bases between the two germline ends. The CDR3 is 17 residues long. Germline V CDR1 and CDR2: SGHTA, FQGNSA. The CDR3 loop is CASSLATADAKGYEQYF. For the CDR3, the DNA is TGTGCCAGCAGCTTAGCGACCGCCGACGCGAAAGGCTACGAGCAGTACTTC.

This clonotype was observed many times. The V call is TRBV28, the J call TRBJ2-3, with TRBD2 identical over 11 bases. Germline trimming cut 4 bases from V and 5 bases from J; bases unmatched to any gene: 11. Germline values: CDR1 MDHEN, CDR2 SYDVKM. The CDR3 extends over 17 amino acids. The CDR3 nucleotides are TGTGCCAGCAGTTATAGCGGGAGGGGTCCTGCGGGAGATACGCAGTATTTT. This gives the protein CASSYSGRGPAGDTQYF.

Ten or more counts support this clonotype. This chain joins TRBV7-9 and TRBJ2-1; D tentatively reads TRBD1 or TRBD2 (6 bases each). Trimming pared 8 bases from V and 6 bases from J, leaving 11 bases between. This CDR3 spans 12 amino acids. Germline V gene sequence: CDR1 SEHNR, CDR2 FQNEAQ (reference sequence). DNA for the CDR3: TGTGCCAGCGGGGGGCAGTTCAATGAGCAGTTCTTC. Translating gives CASGGQFNEQFF.